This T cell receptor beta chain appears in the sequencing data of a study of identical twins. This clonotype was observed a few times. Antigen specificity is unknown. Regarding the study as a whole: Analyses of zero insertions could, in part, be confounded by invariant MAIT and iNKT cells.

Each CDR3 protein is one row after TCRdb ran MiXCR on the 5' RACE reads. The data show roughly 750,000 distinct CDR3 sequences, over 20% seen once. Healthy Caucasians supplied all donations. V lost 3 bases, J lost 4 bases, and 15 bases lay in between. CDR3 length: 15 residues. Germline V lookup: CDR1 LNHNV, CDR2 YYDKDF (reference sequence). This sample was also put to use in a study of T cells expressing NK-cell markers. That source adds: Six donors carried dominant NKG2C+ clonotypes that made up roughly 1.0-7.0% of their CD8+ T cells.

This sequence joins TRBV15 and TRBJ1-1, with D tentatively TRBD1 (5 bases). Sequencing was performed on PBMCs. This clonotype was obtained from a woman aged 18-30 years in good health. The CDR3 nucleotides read TGTGCCACCAGCAGCCTGCTTGGGGGGGGCACTGAAGCTTTCTTT. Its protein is CATSSLLGGGTEAFF.